These T cell receptor beta chains were read from a single sample in a study of immune cell composition in non-small cell lung cancer. Here immunoSEQ multiplex PCR was the method, and the copy in TCRdb shows in-frame clones only, minus some. Of over 2,000 clones in the sample, roughly 72% were seen once. The specimen was lung tumor tissue. These TCRs come from a human donor with non-small cell lung cancer. The CDR3 runs from the conserved cysteine through the conserved F or W. The D gene is left open where the match is weak. For some rows the clone size is stated as once, few or many, or as a class when expanded; others skip it.

clone_size d_call j_call v_call cdr3_nt cdr3_aa
NA TRBD2 TRBJ2-7 TRBV7-2 TGTGCCAGCAGCTTAGCACTAGCGGGAGAAGGGTTCTCCTACGAGCAGTACTTC CASSLALAGEGFSYEQYF
NA NA TRBJ2-7 TRBV20-1 TGCAGTGCTAGCAGGGCCCACGAGCAGTACTTC CSASRAHEQYF
few NA TRBJ2-5 TRBV7-8 TGTGCCAGCAGCTTAGCGAGTAGTCTAGCAAGGGAGACCCAGTACTTC CASSLASSLARETQYF
NA NA TRBJ2-3 TRBV5-1 TGCGCCAGCAGCTTGTCGGTGACAGCTACTAGCACAGATACGCAGTATTTT CASSLSVTATSTDTQYF